The 29 T cell receptor beta chains in this list originate from one sample, sequenced in a study of cytomegalovirus exposure and HLA in healthy donors. Data came from immunoSEQ multiplex PCR; TCRdb stores just in-frame clones and leaves some out. The table has more than 110,000 clones, roughly 93% seen once. Sequenced material: PBMCs. The receptors were sampled from a man aged 18 to 30 in good health and CMV-seropositive.

This clone occurred once. This chain joins TRBV15 and TRBJ2-7; maybe TRBD1 (6 bases). V gave up 0 bases and J gave up 3 bases, with 9 bases separating them. CDR3 length: 14 amino acids. Germline V gene sequence: CDR1 LNHNV, CDR2 YYDKDF (reference sequence). CDR3 region: CATSRDWTVYEQYF. CDR3 coding DNA: TGTGCCACCAGCAGAGATTGGACAGTCTACGAGCAGTACTTC.

The chain links TRBV11-3 to TRBJ2-7, with D possibly matching TRBD2 (6 bases). V dropped 5 bases and J dropped 7 bases, with 18 bases sitting between them. This CDR3 has 14 residues. Germline CDR1 SGHNT, CDR2 YENEEA. CDR3 in DNA: TGTGCCAGCAGCCTTAGGGGAGGAGCAGGAGAGCAGTACTTC. This translates into CASSLRGGAGEQYF.

The genes are TRBV5-6 and TRBJ2-7, with a possible D match to TRBD2 (5 bases). Germline CDR1 reads SGHDT; CDR2 reads YYEEEE. This CDR3 is 14 amino acids long. The V and J ends lost 1 base and 2 bases respectively, with 10 bases between them. CDR3: CASSLWAGTYEQYF. CDR3 nucleotide sequence: TGTGCCAGCAGCTTGTGGGCCGGGACCTACGAGCAGTACTTC. Full variable domain (missing parts from reference TRBV5-6 and TRBJ2-7): DAGVTQSPTHLIKTRGQQVTLRCSPKSGHDTVSWYQQALGQGPQFIFQYYEEEERQRGNFPDRFSGHQFPNYSSELNVNALLLGDSALYLCASSLWAGTYEQYFGPGTRLTVT.

This sequence joins TRBV5-8 and TRBJ2-5; 7 bases match TRBD2. CDR3 length equals 13 residues. After removal of 3 bases from V and 5 bases from J, the junction contained 4 bases not matched to a gene. The germline V gene has CDR1 SGHTS and CDR2 YDEGEE. The CDR3 DNA reads as TGTGCCAGCAGCTCCAGCGGGATTGAGACCCAGTACTTC. As protein: CASSSSGIETQYF.

The chain has TRBV6-1 and TRBJ2-3; 8 bases map to TRBD1. J lost 1 base, V lost 3 bases, and 3 bases had no gene match. The germline CDR1 and CDR2 sequences are MNHNS and SASEGT. The CDR3 is made up of 15 amino acids. CDR3 coding DNA: TGTGCCAGCAGTGATGTGGGACAGGGCACAGATACGCAGTATTTT. Its translation is CASSDVGQGTDTQYF.

The chain uses TRBV5-1 and TRBJ1-4, with 7 bases identical to TRBD1. CDR3 size: 18 residues. Looked up from germline, CDR1 is SGHRS and CDR2 is YFSETQ. J was trimmed by 0 bases and V by 0 bases; bases with no gene match: 8. CDR3 in DNA: TGCGCCAGCAGCTTGGGGACCCGGGACAGTGCAACTAATGAAAAACTGTTTTTT. Translating it yields CASSLGTRDSATNEKLFF.

The rearrangement links TRBV13 to TRBJ1-2, with 7 bases that match TRBD1. The CDR3 is 15 amino acids. V lost 3 bases to trimming and J lost 7 bases; unmatched junction nucleotides: 11. Germline CDR1 reads PRHDT; CDR2 reads FYEKMQ (reference sequence). DNA of the CDR3: TGTGCCAGCAGCTTGAAGGGGGCCCTACGTGGTGGCTACACCTTC. Protein product: CASSLKGALRGGYTF.

The rearrangement links TRBV7-3 to TRBJ2-1, with D hard to call. The CDR3 contains 14 residues. V was clipped by 2 bases and J by 5 bases, with 10 bases between them. CDR1 is SGHTA and CDR2 is FQGTGA in the germline V gene. CDR3 DNA: TGTGCCAGCAGCTTAGAACCAGGTAACAATGAGCAGTTCTTC. This sequence encodes CASSLEPGNNEQFF.

The chain uses TRBV2 and TRBJ1-5, with D uncertain. The CDR3 spans 15 residues. With 6 bases removed from V and 3 bases from J, the gap between germline ends came to 15 bases. Per germline, CDR1 SNHLY and CDR2 FYNNEI. The CDR3 DNA is TGTGCCAGCAGAAGAACGGGAGGGATCAATCAGCCCCAGCATTTT. Translated, it gives CASRRTGGINQPQHF. Looking up the rest from reference TRBV2 and TRBJ1-5 gives the full variable domain: EPEVTQTPSHQVTQMGQEVILRCVPISNHLYFYWYRQILGQKVEFLVSFYNNEISEKSEIFDDQFSVERPDGSNFTLKIRSTKLEDSAMYFCASRRTGGINQPQHFGDGTRLSIL.

This sequence joins TRBV9 and TRBJ2-3, with 12 positions matching TRBD1. Germline CDR1 is SGDLS and CDR2 is YYNGEE. The CDR3 has 17 amino acids. J was trimmed by 5 bases and V by 0 bases; bases with no gene match: 7. CDR3 nucleotides: TGTGCCAGCAGCGTAGGACCCGGGACAGGGGGCGTAGATACGCAGTATTTT. Protein: CASSVGPGTGGVDTQYF.

This clone came up a few times. Distinct nucleotide sequences in the sample also encode this CDR3. V gene TRBV5-1 combines with J gene TRBJ2-6; the D gene is possibly TRBD1 (5 bases). CDR1 and CDR2 (germline): SGHRS, YFSETQ. V was pared by 0 bases and J by 1 base, with 8 bases between. The CDR3 is 16 residues long. The CDR3 region is CASSLDAGSGANVLTF. In DNA, the CDR3 is TGCGCCAGCAGCTTGGATGCAGGGTCTGGGGCCAACGTCCTGACTTTC.

This chain joins TRBV27 and TRBJ1-2, with D perhaps matching TRBD1 (5 bases). V was pared by 1 base and J by 8 bases, with 14 bases between. This CDR3 comprises 14 residues. The V gene's germline CDR1 is MNHEY and CDR2 SMNVEV (reference sequence). This CDR3 reads CASSLLGGDLGYTF. For the CDR3, the DNA is TGTGCCAGCAGTTTATTGGGGGGGGACCTGGGCTACACCTTC.

The chain has TRBV5-1 and TRBJ2-7; TRBD2 agrees at 14 bases. The germline V gene has CDR1 SGHRS and CDR2 YFSETQ. V shed 0 bases and J 7 bases; nucleotides not matched to a gene: 9. This CDR3 is 17 amino acids long. The CDR3 spells CASSLGLSGLAGVEQYF. The CDR3 DNA follows: TGCGCCAGCAGCTTGGGTCTTTCGGGACTAGCGGGAGTGGAGCAGTACTTC.

The V gene is TRBV2, the J gene TRBJ2-7; 10 bases fit TRBD2. The CDR3 runs 14 residues. V shed 8 bases and J 6 bases; nucleotides not matched to a gene: 10. Germline V gene sequence: CDR1 SNHLY, CDR2 FYNNEI. CDR3 sequence (DNA): TGTGCCAGCTTGTCTAGCGGGAGTTCGTTCGAGCAGTACTTC. Translation: CASLSSGSSFEQYF.

The CDR3 protein is CASSWGDYTDTQYF. The CDR3 nucleotides read TGTGCCAGCAGTTGGGGGGATTACACAGATACGCAGTATTTT. The chain recombines TRBV2 with TRBJ2-3; TRBD2 might be the D (6 bases). CDR1 and CDR2 (germline): SNHLY, FYNNEI. CDR3 length: 14 amino acids. V was cut by 5 bases and J by 2 bases, with 11 bases left in between.

CDR3 loop: CASSLDASRAADTQYF. CDR3 coding DNA: TGTGCCAGCAGTTTAGATGCTAGCCGGGCGGCAGATACGCAGTATTTT. The chain carries TRBV28 and TRBJ2-3; the D gene is possibly TRBD2 (5 bases). The germline gives CDR1 MDHEN, CDR2 SYDVKM. Trimming cost V 2 bases and J 4 bases, with 16 bases left between them. The CDR3 loop spans 16 amino acids.

The J gene is TRBJ2-1, the V gene TRBV7-9; 12 bases agree with TRBD2. V lost 11 bases to trimming and J lost 2 bases; unmatched junction nucleotides: 7. In germline, CDR1 is SEHNR, CDR2 FQNEAQ (reference sequence). The CDR3 is 15 residues long. The CDR3 region is CACGTSGWAYNEQFF. DNA of the CDR3: TGTGCCTGTGGGACTAGCGGGTGGGCCTACAATGAGCAGTTCTTC.

This clone has just one count. J is TRBJ2-7 and V is TRBV5-6; no definite D call. The V gene lost 0 bases and the J gene lost 7 bases, with 11 bases spanning the gap. This CDR3 has 13 amino acids. Germline V gene data show CDR1 as SGHDT and CDR2 as YYEEEE. The CDR3 DNA reads TGTGCCAGCAGCTTGGTCGGTACGCTTGAGCAGTACTTC. It encodes CASSLVGTLEQYF.

The chain links TRBV5-1 to TRBJ2-1; D might be TRBD2 (6 bases). Germline CDR1 is SGHRS and CDR2 is YFSETQ. This CDR3 has 14 residues. Trimming left V 4 bases short and J 4 bases short, with 12 bases between. CDR3 in amino acids: CASSAGTGYNEQFF. DNA for the CDR3: TGCGCCAGCAGCGCCGGGACTGGATACAATGAGCAGTTCTTC.

V gene TRBV11-2 combines with J gene TRBJ2-7, with 7 bases that match TRBD2. Losses at the gene ends were 6 bases for V and 4 bases for J; bases not matched to a gene: 6. This CDR3 spans 13 amino acids. Germline V gene lookup returns CDR1 SGHAT and CDR2 FQNNGV. This CDR3 reads CASSTSDWYEQYF. Written as DNA, the CDR3 is TGTGCCAGCAGTACTAGCGATTGGTACGAGCAGTACTTC.

This rearrangement joins TRBV6-5 to TRBJ1-4, with 7 nucleotides matching TRBD1. There are 15 residues in the CDR3. V was clipped by 0 bases and J by 8 bases; unmatched bases: 6. Germline CDR1 and CDR2: MNHEY and SVGAGI. CDR3 sequence: CASSYSRQGPEKLFF. The CDR3 nucleotides are TGTGCCAGCAGTTACTCCCGACAGGGACCCGAAAAACTGTTTTTT.

This chain links TRBV28 with TRBJ2-1, with D possibly TRBD1 on 5 matching bases. Per germline, CDR1 MDHEN and CDR2 SYDVKM. V lost 3 bases, J lost 9 bases, and 9 bases lay in between. The CDR3 extends over 12 amino acids. CDR3 amino acids: CASSLFRAEQFF. CDR3 sequence (DNA): TGTGCCAGCAGTTTGTTCAGGGCTGAGCAGTTCTTC.

The rearrangement links TRBV30 to TRBJ1-2, with D perhaps TRBD1 (5 bases). Trimming removed 0 bases at V and 8 bases at J, with 13 bases between. The germline V gene has CDR1 GTSNPN and CDR2 SVGIG (reference sequence). The CDR3 has 13 amino acids. The CDR3 loop is CAWSVRGGDGYTF. The DNA for the CDR3 is TGTGCCTGGAGTGTAAGGGGCGGGGACGGCTACACCTTC. Full variable domain (remainder filled in from reference TRBV30 and TRBJ1-2): SQTIHQWPATLVQPVGSPLSLECTVEGTSNPNLYWYRQAAGRGLQLLFYSVGIGQISSEVPQNLSASRPQDRQFILSSKKLLLSDSGFYLCAWSVRGGDGYTFGSGTRLTVV.

The chain recombines TRBV9 with TRBJ2-1; 9 bases match TRBD2. Germline CDR1 SGDLS, CDR2 YYNGEE. CDR3 length: 16 amino acids. With V trimmed by 3 bases and J by 7 bases, 11 bases remained unmatched. The CDR3, as DNA: TGTGCCAGCAGCGGCCGGGGGCGGCGGGAGGGAAATGAGCAGTTCTTC. It is translated as CASSGRGRREGNEQFF.

V is TRBV19 and J is TRBJ1-5, with TRBD1 matching over 10 bases. CDR1 is LNHDA and CDR2 is SQIVND in the germline V gene (reference sequence). CDR3 length: 16 residues. Trimming removed 6 bases from V and 3 bases from J; junction bases left unmatched: 8. The CDR3 here is CASRPGQGLDNQPQHF. CDR3 bases: TGTGCCAGTAGGCCGGGACAGGGGTTGGACAATCAGCCCCAGCATTTT.

The chain joins TRBV2 to TRBJ1-2, with D perhaps TRBD1 (6 bases). CDR3 length: 12 residues. Germline lookup yields CDR1 SNHLY and CDR2 FYNNEI. Trimming removed 5 bases from V and 7 bases from J, with 11 bases in between. As DNA, the CDR3 is TGTGCCAGCAGTACAGGGTTTGGTGGCTACACCTTC. Translating gives CASSTGFGGYTF. Drawing the rest from reference TRBV2 and TRBJ1-2, the complete variable domain is EPEVTQTPSHQVTQMGQEVILRCVPISNHLYFYWYRQILGQKVEFLVSFYNNEISEKSEIFDDQFSVERPDGSNFTLKIRSTKLEDSAMYFCASSTGFGGYTFGSGTRLTVV.

The rearrangement links TRBV27 to TRBJ2-5; 11 nucleotides match TRBD2. The CDR3 is 15 amino acids. In germline, CDR1 is MNHEY, CDR2 SMNVEV (reference sequence). The ends lost 5 bases at V and 1 base at J; junction bases unmatched: 3. The CDR3 here is CASSPGTSGQETQYF. CDR3 nucleotide sequence: TGTGCCAGCAGTCCCGGGACTAGCGGCCAAGAGACCCAGTACTTC.

The chain combines TRBV27 with TRBJ2-2; D uncertain. This CDR3 comprises 15 residues. CDR1 is MNHEY, CDR2 SMNVEV, per germline (reference sequence). V dropped 2 bases and J dropped 4 bases, with 11 bases sitting between them. Written as DNA, the CDR3 is TGTGCCAGCAGTTTAGGAAGCAGGCCCACCGGGGAGCTGTTTTTT. Translating it yields CASSLGSRPTGELFF.

This clone was found once. The chain is built from TRBV27 and TRBJ2-2; D gene unclear. CDR1 and CDR2 (germline): MNHEY, SMNVEV (reference sequence). Trimming shortened V by 3 bases and J by 5 bases, and 10 bases separated the two germline ends. The length of the CDR3 is 14 residues. The CDR3 bases are TGTGCCAGCAGTTTCGGTTATTCGACCGGGGAGCTGTTTTTT. Residues: CASSFGYSTGELFF.